The rows below give T cell receptor beta chains drawn from one sample of a study of T cell repertoires in cytomegalovirus infection. TCRdb ran MiXCR on the reads and lists one entry per CDR3 protein. The sample consists of some 300,000 distinct CDR3 sequences, roughly a tenth of them appearing once. Specimen: PBMCs. Receptors originate from a human donor in good health (CMV status not recorded). Some clones in this sample may be carry-over from other donors' samples. CDR3s include the opening cysteine and the closing phenylalanine or tryptophan. D genes are given only for firm matches. Where a row states a size, it is once, few, many or the class of an expanded clone; other rows omit it.

TRBV7-9	TRBD1	many	TRBJ2-5	CASSSIRQGMSQETQYF	TGTGCCAGCAGCTCGATTCGACAGGGGATGAGCCAAGAGACCCAGTACTTC
TRBV29-1	-	-	TRBJ2-5	CSVEIRNRGETQYF	TGCAGCGTTGAAATACGGAACAGAGGAGAGACCCAGTACTTC
TRBV28	-	-	TRBJ2-4	CASSFPTVAKNIQYF	TGTGCCAGCAGTTTCCCTACAGTAGCCAAAAACATTCAGTACTTC
TRBV5-4	TRBD1	many	TRBJ1-1	CASTYWGDRDRGTSTEAFF	TGTGCCAGCACCTATTGGGGGGACCGGGACAGGGGAACTAGCACTGAAGCTTTCTTT
TRBV6-1	-	many	TRBJ1-5	CASSRLAFTPQHF	TGTGCCAGCAGTCGTCTCGCGTTTACGCCCCAGCATTTT
TRBV20-1	TRBD2	many	TRBJ2-6	CSASQAGFGANVLTF	TGCAGTGCTAGTCAAGCGGGGTTTGGGGCCAACGTCCTGACTTTC
TRBV20-1	-	many	TRBJ1-1	CSAPLTGTEAFF	TGCAGTGCCCCGCTTACAGGGACTGAAGCTTTCTTT
TRBV20-1	-	-	TRBJ1-2	CSARDPRWSYGYTF	TGCAGTGCTAGAGACCCTAGGTGGAGCTATGGCTACACCTTC
TRBV12-3/TRBV12-4	TRBD2	many	TRBJ2-2	CASSLAHSGGRNTGELFF	TGTGCCAGCAGTTTAGCTCATTCGGGGGGACGGAACACCGGGGAGCTGTTTTTT
TRBV7-9	-	many	TRBJ1-4	CASSSFRDEEKLFF	TGTGCCAGCAGCTCCTTCAGGGATGAGGAAAAACTGTTTTTT